A selection of T cell receptor beta chains follows, all from one sample in a study of T cell responses to AZD1222 COVID-19 vaccine. Clones were read by immunoSEQ multiplex PCR, and TCRdb kept only the in-frame ones, dropping some. The sample has 120,000 to 150,000 clones, 89% seen once. The material was peripheral blood, obtained on day 0 of AZD1222 vaccination. All receptors derive from an adult in good health. CDR3s include the opening cysteine and the closing phenylalanine or tryptophan. The order of the fields is CDR3 length, J gene, clone size, D gene, V gene, CDR3 DNA, CDR3 protein. The D gene is left open where the match is weak. Where a row states a size, it is once, few, many or the class of an expanded clone; other rows omit it.

cdr3_length: 18; j_call: TRBJ2-1; clone_size: NA; d_call: TRBD2; v_call: TRBV5-8; cdr3_nt: TGTGCCAGCAGCTTGGATCTAGCGGGAGGGCCTATCAACAATGAGCAGTTCTTC; cdr3_aa: CASSLDLAGGPINNEQFF
cdr3_length: 13; j_call: TRBJ2-1; clone_size: NA; d_call: NA; v_call: TRBV7-9; cdr3_nt: TGTGCCAGCAGCCCCGTAGGTTACAATGAGCAGTTCTTC; cdr3_aa: CASSPVGYNEQFF
cdr3_length: 16; j_call: TRBJ2-7; clone_size: NA; d_call: TRBD1; v_call: TRBV6-2/TRBV6-3; cdr3_nt: TGTGCCAGCAGTTACTCCGGGACAGGCCTGGTCTACGAGCAGTACTTC; cdr3_aa: CASSYSGTGLVYEQYF
cdr3_length: 12; j_call: TRBJ2-7; clone_size: NA; d_call: NA; v_call: TRBV12-5; cdr3_nt: TGTGCTAGTGGTTTACAGCCCTACGAGCAGTACTTC; cdr3_aa: CASGLQPYEQYF
cdr3_length: 16; j_call: TRBJ2-5; clone_size: NA; d_call: TRBD2; v_call: TRBV4-1; cdr3_nt: TGCGCCAGCAGCCAAGGTTCGGGAGGGGCCCAAGAGACCCAGTACTTC; cdr3_aa: CASSQGSGGAQETQYF
cdr3_length: 15; j_call: TRBJ2-2; clone_size: NA; d_call: TRBD2; v_call: TRBV28; cdr3_nt: TGTGCCAGCAGTTTGAGGACTAGCGGGAGTAGGGAGCTGTTTTTT; cdr3_aa: CASSLRTSGSRELFF
cdr3_length: 15; j_call: TRBJ2-1; clone_size: NA; d_call: TRBD1; v_call: TRBV19; cdr3_nt: TGTGCCAGTAGTCCCGGGACAGTCTCCTACAATGAGCAGTTCTTC; cdr3_aa: CASSPGTVSYNEQFF
cdr3_length: 14; j_call: TRBJ1-2; clone_size: once; d_call: NA; v_call: TRBV6-5; cdr3_nt: TGTGCCAGCAGGGAGGGGCCGTACCTCTATGGCTACACCTTC; cdr3_aa: CASREGPYLYGYTF
cdr3_length: 19; j_call: TRBJ2-1; clone_size: NA; d_call: TRBD2; v_call: TRBV4-2; cdr3_nt: TGTGCCAGCAGCCACCCCGGGACTAGCGGGGGGGCTTTCTACAATGAGCAGTTCTTC; cdr3_aa: CASSHPGTSGGAFYNEQFF
cdr3_length: 11; j_call: TRBJ2-7; clone_size: once; d_call: NA; v_call: TRBV3-1/TRBV3-2; cdr3_nt: TGTGCCAGCAGCCAAGTAGGGAAGCAGTACTTC; cdr3_aa: CASSQVGKQYF
cdr3_length: 14; j_call: TRBJ2-5; clone_size: NA; d_call: NA; v_call: TRBV5-1; cdr3_nt: TGCGCCAGCAGCTTAGGAGGGCCGGGGGAGACCCAGTACTTC; cdr3_aa: CASSLGGPGETQYF
cdr3_length: 14; j_call: TRBJ1-1; clone_size: NA; d_call: NA; v_call: TRBV7-9; cdr3_nt: TGTGCCAGCAGCTTAGGGCAGCAAAACACTGAAGCTTTCTTT; cdr3_aa: CASSLGQQNTEAFF
cdr3_length: 15; j_call: TRBJ2-7; clone_size: NA; d_call: TRBD2; v_call: TRBV9; cdr3_nt: TGTGCCAGCAGCCCAAGCGGGGGGGGCGAGTACGAGCAGTACTTC; cdr3_aa: CASSPSGGGEYEQYF
cdr3_length: 16; j_call: TRBJ2-3; clone_size: NA; d_call: TRBD1; v_call: TRBV7-2; cdr3_nt: TGTGCCAGCAGCGGTCACAGGGGGCGTCTCGCAGATACGCAGTATTTT; cdr3_aa: CASSGHRGRLADTQYF
cdr3_length: 12; j_call: TRBJ2-5; clone_size: NA; d_call: NA; v_call: TRBV2; cdr3_nt: TGTGCCAGCAGGGGGGGGCTGGAGACCCAGTACTTC; cdr3_aa: CASRGGLETQYF
cdr3_length: 14; j_call: TRBJ1-5; clone_size: NA; d_call: NA; v_call: TRBV2; cdr3_nt: TGTGCCAGCAGTGGACCAACAGTCAATCAGCCCCAGCATTTT; cdr3_aa: CASSGPTVNQPQHF
cdr3_length: 15; j_call: TRBJ1-4; clone_size: NA; d_call: NA; v_call: TRBV4-2; cdr3_nt: TGTGCCAGCAGCCAAGGGGAGCGGTCTAATGAAAAACTGTTTTTT; cdr3_aa: CASSQGERSNEKLFF
cdr3_length: 15; j_call: TRBJ2-7; clone_size: NA; d_call: TRBD1; v_call: TRBV19; cdr3_nt: TGTGCCAGTAGTATCTCGACAGGGGGGTCCTACGAGCAGTACTTC; cdr3_aa: CASSISTGGSYEQYF
cdr3_length: 14; j_call: TRBJ2-1; clone_size: NA; d_call: TRBD2; v_call: TRBV15; cdr3_nt: TGTGCCACCAGCAGAGGGGGGACTAGCGATGAGCAGTTCTTC; cdr3_aa: CATSRGGTSDEQFF
cdr3_length: 14; j_call: TRBJ1-2; clone_size: NA; d_call: NA; v_call: TRBV7-9; cdr3_nt: TGTGCCAGCAGCTTAGATGCAGGGTGGAATGGCTACACCTTC; cdr3_aa: CASSLDAGWNGYTF
cdr3_length: 14; j_call: TRBJ1-4; clone_size: NA; d_call: NA; v_call: TRBV6-2/TRBV6-3; cdr3_nt: TGTGCCAGCAGTCTTGCCCAGGTGCCCGAAAAACTGTTTTTT; cdr3_aa: CASSLAQVPEKLFF
cdr3_length: 13; j_call: TRBJ1-1; clone_size: NA; d_call: NA; v_call: TRBV9; cdr3_nt: TGTGCCAGCAGCGTCCAGGCCACCACTGAAGCTTTCTTT; cdr3_aa: CASSVQATTEAFF
cdr3_length: 15; j_call: TRBJ2-7; clone_size: NA; d_call: TRBD2; v_call: TRBV5-6; cdr3_nt: TGTGCCAGCAGCTTTCTGACTAGCGACTCCTACGAGCAGTACTTC; cdr3_aa: CASSFLTSDSYEQYF
cdr3_length: 13; j_call: TRBJ2-2; clone_size: NA; d_call: NA; v_call: TRBV3-1/TRBV3-2; cdr3_nt: TGTGCCAGCAGCCGGGGCAGACGGACCGAGCTGTTTTTT; cdr3_aa: CASSRGRRTELFF
cdr3_length: 14; j_call: TRBJ2-3; clone_size: medium-sized; d_call: TRBD2; v_call: TRBV19; cdr3_nt: TGTGCCAGTAGTATAGGGGCGGGAGTTGATACGCAGTATTTT; cdr3_aa: CASSIGAGVDTQYF
cdr3_length: 16; j_call: TRBJ2-5; clone_size: NA; d_call: NA; v_call: TRBV7-8; cdr3_nt: TGTGCCAGCAGCCCCCCCCGAAGGGGGAACCAAGAGACCCAGTACTTC; cdr3_aa: CASSPPRRGNQETQYF
cdr3_length: 17; j_call: TRBJ1-2; clone_size: NA; d_call: TRBD1; v_call: TRBV7-6; cdr3_nt: TGTGCCAGCAGCTTTGAGTTTGGGGGGACAGGGAACTATGGCTACACCTTC; cdr3_aa: CASSFEFGGTGNYGYTF
cdr3_length: 14; j_call: TRBJ2-7; clone_size: NA; d_call: TRBD2; v_call: TRBV7-2; cdr3_nt: TGTGCCAGCAAAACTAGCGGGGGGGTCTACGAGCAGTACTTC; cdr3_aa: CASKTSGGVYEQYF
cdr3_length: 16; j_call: TRBJ1-1; clone_size: NA; d_call: NA; v_call: TRBV5-1; cdr3_nt: TGCGCCAGCAGCTTGAGCTCGGGGGGCCAGGATACTGAAGCTTTCTTT; cdr3_aa: CASSLSSGGQDTEAFF
cdr3_length: 15; j_call: TRBJ2-3; clone_size: NA; d_call: TRBD1; v_call: TRBV30; cdr3_nt: TGTGCCTGGAGGATCACGGACAGGGTGACAGATACGCAGTATTTT; cdr3_aa: CAWRITDRVTDTQYF
cdr3_length: 13; j_call: TRBJ1-6; clone_size: NA; d_call: NA; v_call: TRBV7-2; cdr3_nt: TGTGCCAGCAGCTCAGGACGGACCCCCACCCTCCACTTT; cdr3_aa: CASSSGRTPTLHF
cdr3_length: 15; j_call: TRBJ1-6; clone_size: once; d_call: TRBD1; v_call: TRBV6-5; cdr3_nt: TGTGCCAGCAGTTACGGGACAGTCCATAATTCACCCCTCCACTTT; cdr3_aa: CASSYGTVHNSPLHF
cdr3_length: 15; j_call: TRBJ2-7; clone_size: NA; d_call: NA; v_call: TRBV15; cdr3_nt: TGTGCCACCAGCAGAGCTGGCCGGGGGTCGTACGAGCAGTACTTC; cdr3_aa: CATSRAGRGSYEQYF
cdr3_length: 13; j_call: TRBJ2-5; clone_size: NA; d_call: TRBD2; v_call: TRBV10-3; cdr3_nt: TGTGCCATCAGAGGGACTAGTGGAGAGACCCAGTACTTC; cdr3_aa: CAIRGTSGETQYF
cdr3_length: 15; j_call: TRBJ1-5; clone_size: NA; d_call: NA; v_call: TRBV19; cdr3_nt: TGTGCCAGTAGTATAGGACGGTATAGCAATCAGCCCCAGCATTTT; cdr3_aa: CASSIGRYSNQPQHF
cdr3_length: 18; j_call: TRBJ2-4; clone_size: NA; d_call: TRBD1; v_call: TRBV7-2; cdr3_nt: TGTGCCAGCAGCCAAGGACAGGGGAGGGCCTCGGCCAAAAACATTCAGTACTTC; cdr3_aa: CASSQGQGRASAKNIQYF
cdr3_length: 16; j_call: TRBJ1-5; clone_size: NA; d_call: NA; v_call: TRBV3-1/TRBV3-2; cdr3_nt: TGTGCCAGCAGCCAAGATAATCGCAATAAAGGCCAGCCCCAGCATTTT; cdr3_aa: CASSQDNRNKGQPQHF
cdr3_length: 13; j_call: TRBJ1-2; clone_size: NA; d_call: NA; v_call: TRBV5-4; cdr3_nt: TGTGCCAGCAGCTTGACAGAGGACTATGGCTACACCTTC; cdr3_aa: CASSLTEDYGYTF
cdr3_length: 17; j_call: TRBJ1-5; clone_size: NA; d_call: TRBD1; v_call: TRBV2; cdr3_nt: TGTGCCAGCAGTGAAAATCGGGGTCAGGGGGCGGGACAGCCCCAGCATTTT; cdr3_aa: CASSENRGQGAGQPQHF
cdr3_length: 16; j_call: TRBJ2-5; clone_size: NA; d_call: NA; v_call: TRBV3-1/TRBV3-2; cdr3_nt: TGTGCCAGCAGCCTCACCCGGACAGCGATCCAAGAGACCCAGTACTTC; cdr3_aa: CASSLTRTAIQETQYF
cdr3_length: 15; j_call: TRBJ1-5; clone_size: NA; d_call: NA; v_call: TRBV27; cdr3_nt: TGTGCCAGCAGGTTCCAGGGGACTAGCAATCAGCCCCAGCATTTT; cdr3_aa: CASRFQGTSNQPQHF
cdr3_length: 13; j_call: TRBJ1-1; clone_size: NA; d_call: NA; v_call: TRBV6-1; cdr3_nt: TGTGCCAGCAGTGAAGAGAGGGGGACTGAAGCTTTCTTT; cdr3_aa: CASSEERGTEAFF
cdr3_length: 16; j_call: TRBJ1-5; clone_size: NA; d_call: NA; v_call: TRBV28; cdr3_nt: TGTGCCAGCAGTTTCCCCCCAGGGCAGGAAAAACAGCCCCAGCATTTT; cdr3_aa: CASSFPPGQEKQPQHF
cdr3_length: 19; j_call: TRBJ2-1; clone_size: NA; d_call: NA; v_call: TRBV4-2; cdr3_nt: TGTGCCAGCAGCCAAGATGCAGGTGGGGCTAGTGGTTTCGTCAGTGAGCAGTTCTTC; cdr3_aa: CASSQDAGGASGFVSEQFF
cdr3_length: 15; j_call: TRBJ2-7; clone_size: NA; d_call: TRBD2; v_call: TRBV11-2; cdr3_nt: TGTGCCAGCAGCTTAGGACCAGCGGGGGTCTACGAGCAGTACTTC; cdr3_aa: CASSLGPAGVYEQYF
cdr3_length: 15; j_call: TRBJ1-4; clone_size: NA; d_call: TRBD1; v_call: TRBV29-1; cdr3_nt: TGCAGCGTCTACTTTTGGACAGGGAATAATGAAAAACTGTTTTTT; cdr3_aa: CSVYFWTGNNEKLFF